The source of this TCR beta chain is a study of cytotoxic CD8 clonotypes in ibrutinib-treated CLL. At the level of the study: There were, on average, about 240,000 productive templates and 90,000 to 95,000 productive rearrangements per sample.

General observations from the study: Relative to age-matched healthy donors, clonality at baseline was higher, and it tracked circulating CD8+ T-cell counts.

The V and J ends lost 6 bases and 9 bases respectively, with 11 bases between them. Per germline, CDR1 MDHEN and CDR2 SYDVKM. This CDR3 has 11 residues. Investigators sought sequencing depths of between 1 in 200,000 and 1 in 1 million T cells. The data were produced by immunoSEQ multiplex PCR, yet TCRdb's version contains in-frame clones alone and is incomplete. The sample lists 250,000 to 350,000 clones, 65% to 85% seen once, with approximately 5.6% in the top ten. This clone was detected a few times. Its antigen is currently unknown. The clonotype was recovered from a human donor with chronic lymphocytic leukemia. The V call is TRBV28, the J call TRBJ1-2, with a weak D call TRBD1 (5 bases). This specimen was PBMCs, taken at disease progression, from a patient treated with ibrutinib. The CDR3 reads CASRRQWRYTF. The CDR3 nucleotides are TGTGCCAGCAGGCGACAGTGGCGCTACACCTTC.